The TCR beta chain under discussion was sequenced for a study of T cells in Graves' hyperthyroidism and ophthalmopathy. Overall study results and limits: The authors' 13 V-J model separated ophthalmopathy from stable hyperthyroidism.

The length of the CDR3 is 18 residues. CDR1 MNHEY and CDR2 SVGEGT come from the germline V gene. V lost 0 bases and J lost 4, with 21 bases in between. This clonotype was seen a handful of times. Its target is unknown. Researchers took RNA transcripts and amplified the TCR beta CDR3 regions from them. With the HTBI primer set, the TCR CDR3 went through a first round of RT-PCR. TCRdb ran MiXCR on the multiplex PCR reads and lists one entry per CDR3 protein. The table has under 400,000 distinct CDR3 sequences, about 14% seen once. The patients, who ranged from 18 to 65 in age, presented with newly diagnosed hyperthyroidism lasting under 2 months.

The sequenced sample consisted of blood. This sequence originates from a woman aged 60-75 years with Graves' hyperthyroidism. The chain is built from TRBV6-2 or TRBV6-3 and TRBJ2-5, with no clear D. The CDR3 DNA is TGTGCCAGCAGTTACTCGAACTTCGGTACTCACCTGAGAGAGACCCAGTACTTC. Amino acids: CASSYSNFGTHLRETQYF.